These T cell receptor beta chains were read from a single sample in a study of cytomegalovirus exposure and HLA in healthy donors. The data were produced by immunoSEQ multiplex PCR, yet TCRdb's version contains in-frame clones alone and is incomplete. This sample has around 200,000 clones; around 83% occur once, and the top ten carry 2.5% to 3.5%. The specimen sequenced was PBMCs. Source of these receptors: a woman aged 40 to 55 in good health and CMV-seronegative. Each CDR3 is given with its conserved first and last residue. The D gene is left open where the match is weak. Only some rows state a clone size, as once, few, many or a class for expanded clones.

v_call	j_call	d_call	clone_size	cdr3_aa	cdr3_nt
TRBV28	TRBJ2-7	-	-	CASSLLSYEQYF	TGTGCCAGCAGCCTGCTTAGCTACGAGCAGTACTTC
TRBV6-1	TRBJ2-1	TRBD2	-	CASSEEAGGPHEQFF	TGTGCCAGCAGTGAAGAAGCGGGAGGGCCCCATGAGCAGTTCTTC
TRBV11-2	TRBJ2-7	-	-	CASSLLGGSYEQYF	TGTGCCAGCAGCTTACTAGGGGGCTCCTACGAGCAGTACTTC
TRBV6-6	TRBJ2-1	-	-	CASRDLGLPSGNEQFF	TGTGCCAGCAGGGACCTAGGACTACCCAGCGGCAATGAGCAGTTCTTC
TRBV19	TRBJ2-5	TRBD2	-	CASSFGLAAKGETQYF	TGTGCCAGTAGCTTTGGGCTAGCGGCTAAGGGAGAGACCCAGTACTTC
TRBV5-6	TRBJ2-7	TRBD2	-	CASSLPLAGVYEQYF	TGTGCCAGCAGCTTGCCGCTAGCGGGGGTCTACGAGCAGTACTTC
TRBV27	TRBJ2-7	TRBD2	few	CASSTRTSGNYEQYF	TGTGCCAGCAGTACCCGGACTAGCGGGAACTACGAGCAGTACTTC
TRBV6-5	TRBJ1-1	TRBD1	-	CASTAGQFYTEAFF	TGTGCCAGCACCGCGGGACAGTTTTACACTGAAGCTTTCTTT
TRBV20-1	TRBJ2-7	-	-	CSAIGGFEQYF	TGCAGCGCCATCGGGGGATTCGAGCAGTACTTC
TRBV5-5	TRBJ1-2	TRBD1	few	CASRPVGQGNYGYTF	TGTGCCAGCAGGCCGGTAGGACAGGGGAACTATGGCTACACCTTC
TRBV19	TRBJ1-2	-	-	CASSPSVAGGSTF	-
TRBV30	TRBJ2-3	-	-	CAWSARDTQYF	TGTGCCTGGAGTGCTAGGGATACGCAGTATTTT
TRBV5-1	TRBJ2-7	TRBD2	-	CASSSGLAGRNEQYF	TGCGCCAGCAGCTCGGGACTCGCCGGGAGGAACGAGCAGTACTTC
TRBV5-1	TRBJ1-2	TRBD1	-	CVSSLGLIGGAGYTF	TGCGTCAGCAGCTTGGGCCTAATAGGGGGCGCAGGCTACACCTTC
TRBV5-1	TRBJ2-3	TRBD1	-	CASSSGDRVQAQYF	TGCGCCAGCAGCTCGGGGGACAGGGTTCAGGCGCAGTATTTT
TRBV7-7	TRBJ2-5	-	-	CASSLRQEETQYF	TGTGCCAGCAGCCTCCGACAGGAAGAGACCCAGTACTTC
TRBV10-3	TRBJ1-4	-	-	CAISGGGGLGEKLFF	TGTGCCATCAGCGGAGGGGGGGGCCTGGGGGAAAAACTGTTTTTT
TRBV6-5	TRBJ2-7	TRBD1	-	CASSYRDRGIYEQYF	TGTGCCAGCAGTTACCGGGACAGGGGTATCTACGAGCAGTACTTC
TRBV6-4	TRBJ2-3	-	few	CASSAIGGSDTQYF	TGTGCCAGCAGCGCCATCGGAGGGTCGGATACGCAGTATTTT
TRBV19	TRBJ2-7	-	-	CASSWQGGHEQYF	TGTGCCAGTAGTTGGCAGGGAGGACACGAGCAGTACTTC
TRBV7-2	TRBJ1-5	TRBD1	-	CASSKSRDRNQPQHF	TGTGCCAGCAGCAAAAGCCGGGACAGAAATCAGCCCCAGCATTTT
TRBV19	TRBJ1-1	-	once	CASSMRVNTEAFF	TGTGCCAGTAGTATGAGGGTGAACACTGAAGCTTTCTTT
TRBV30	TRBJ2-7	-	-	CAWSFRVNPLREQYF	TGTGCCTGGAGTTTCAGGGTAAACCCCTTGAGAGAGCAGTACTTC
TRBV5-8	TRBJ2-7	-	once	CASSSYYTSYEQYF	TGTGCCAGCAGCTCCTACTACACTAGCTACGAGCAGTACTTC
TRBV27	TRBJ1-5	-	-	CASSSGLGPQHF	TGTGCCAGCAGTTCCGGACTAGGGCCCCAGCATTTT
TRBV20-1	TRBJ2-7	-	-	CSARETYEQYF	TGCAGTGCTAGAGAAACCTACGAGCAGTACTTC
TRBV30	TRBJ2-7	-	-	CAWSGSYEQYF	TGTGCCTGGAGTGGTTCTTACGAGCAGTACTTC
TRBV15	TRBJ1-2	TRBD1	-	CATSINRGPYGYTF	TGTGCCACCAGCATAAACAGGGGCCCTTATGGCTACACCTTC